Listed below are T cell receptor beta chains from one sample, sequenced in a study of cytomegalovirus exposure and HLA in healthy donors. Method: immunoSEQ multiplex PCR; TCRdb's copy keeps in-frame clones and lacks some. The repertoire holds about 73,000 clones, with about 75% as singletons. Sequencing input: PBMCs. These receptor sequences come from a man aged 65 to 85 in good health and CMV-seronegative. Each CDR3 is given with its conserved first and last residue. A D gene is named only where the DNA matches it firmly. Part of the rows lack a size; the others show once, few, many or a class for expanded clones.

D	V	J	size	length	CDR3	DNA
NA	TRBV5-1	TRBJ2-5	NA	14	CASSFGRDASPQYF	TGCGCCAGCAGCTTCGGGCGGGACGCGAGTCCCCAGTACTTC
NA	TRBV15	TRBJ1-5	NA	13	CAIAPGDYQPQHF	TGTGCCATCGCTCCCGGGGATTATCAGCCCCAGCATTTT
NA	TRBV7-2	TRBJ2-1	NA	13	CASSSSMYNEQFF	TGTGCCAGCAGCTCTAGTATGTACAATGAGCAGTTCTTC
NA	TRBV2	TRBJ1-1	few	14	CASRDQGRNTEAFF	TGTGCCAGCAGAGATCAGGGCAGGAACACTGAAGCTTTCTTT
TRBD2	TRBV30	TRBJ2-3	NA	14	CAWDGTSGTDTQYF	TGTGCCTGGGACGGGACTAGCGGCACAGATACGCAGTATTTT
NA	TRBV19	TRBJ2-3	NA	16	CASSDPGSFETDTQYF	TGTGCCAGTAGCGACCCGGGGAGTTTTGAAACAGATACGCAGTATTTT
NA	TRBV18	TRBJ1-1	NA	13	CASSPLAAAEAFF	TGTGCCAGCTCACCATTGGCCGCGGCTGAAGCTTTCTTT
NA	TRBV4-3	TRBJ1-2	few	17	CASSQVRAAWESTGYTF	TGCGCCAGCAGCCAAGTCCGCGCGGCGTGGGAGTCGACGGGCTACACCTTC
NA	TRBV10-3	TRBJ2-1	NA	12	CAISPRDNEQFF	TGTGCCATCAGCCCTAGAGACAATGAGCAGTTCTTC
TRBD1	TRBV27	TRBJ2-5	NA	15	CASKPSGQPQETQYF	TGTGCCAGCAAGCCCTCGGGACAGCCCCAAGAGACCCAGTACTTC
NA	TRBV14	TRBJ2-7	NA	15	CASSQVVPSSYEQYF	TGTGCCAGCAGCCAAGTAGTGCCTAGCAGCTACGAGCAGTACTTC
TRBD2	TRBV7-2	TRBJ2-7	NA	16	CASSEVISGGREEQYF	TGTGCCAGCAGCGAGGTTATTAGCGGGGGAAGGGAAGAGCAGTACTTC
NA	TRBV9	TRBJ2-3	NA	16	CASSVGASSHQDTQYF	TGTGCCAGCAGCGTAGGGGCTAGCTCCCACCAAGATACGCAGTATTTT
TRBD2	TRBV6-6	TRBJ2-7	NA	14	CASRDSGSSYEQYF	TGTGCCAGCAGGGACAGCGGGAGCTCCTACGAGCAGTACTTC
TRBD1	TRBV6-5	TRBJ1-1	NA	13	CASKIRQGVEAFF	TGTGCCAGCAAGATCAGACAGGGGGTGGAGGCTTTCTTT
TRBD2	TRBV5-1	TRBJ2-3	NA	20	CASSFPSAPLAGGRTDTQYF	TGCGCCAGCAGCTTCCCCTCCGCCCCGCTAGCGGGGGGGAGGACAGATACGCAGTATTTT
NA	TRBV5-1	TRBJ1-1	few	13	CASTGPMNTEAFF	TGCGCCAGCACAGGCCCTATGAACACTGAAGCTTTCTTT
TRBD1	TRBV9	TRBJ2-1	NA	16	CASSVADRRSYNEQFF	TGTGCCAGCAGCGTAGCGGACAGGCGCTCCTACAATGAGCAGTTCTTC
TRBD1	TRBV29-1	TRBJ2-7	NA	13	CSVIGTGIPEQYF	TGCAGCGTTATAGGGACAGGGATTCCGGAGCAGTACTTC
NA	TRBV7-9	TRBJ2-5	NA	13	CASRTDNQETQYF	TGTGCCAGCAGAACCGACAACCAAGAGACCCAGTACTTC
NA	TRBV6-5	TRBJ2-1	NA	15	CASRYAGADLDEQFF	TGTGCCAGCAGATATGCGGGGGCCGATTTGGATGAGCAGTTCTTC
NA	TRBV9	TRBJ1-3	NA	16	CASRPGLGGSGNTIYF	TGTGCCAGCCGCCCAGGGCTGGGGGGATCCGGAAACACCATATATTTT
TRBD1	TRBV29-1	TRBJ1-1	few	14	CSVERDRGRTEAFF	TGCAGCGTTGAGAGAGACAGGGGAAGGACTGAAGCTTTCTTT
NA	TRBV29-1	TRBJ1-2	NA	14	CSAPGGGSDYGYTF	TGCAGCGCCCCGGGGGGAGGATCCGACTATGGCTACACCTTC
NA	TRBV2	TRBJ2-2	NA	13	CASSLQGPGELFF	TGTGCCAGCAGTCTACAGGGACCCGGGGAGCTGTTTTTT
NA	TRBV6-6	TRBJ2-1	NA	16	CASSYLGGTPDNEQFF	TGTGCCAGCAGTTACTTGGGGGGGACACCCGACAATGAGCAGTTCTTC
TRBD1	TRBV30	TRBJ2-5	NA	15	CAWSVGQGAGETQYF	TGTGCCTGGAGTGTTGGACAGGGGGCTGGAGAGACCCAGTACTTC
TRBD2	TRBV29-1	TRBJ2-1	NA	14	CSVEGGRVLGEQFF	TGCAGCGTTGAAGGCGGGAGGGTCCTCGGGGAGCAGTTCTTC
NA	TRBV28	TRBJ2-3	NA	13	CASRDSSTDTQYF	TGTGCCAGCAGGGACAGCAGCACAGATACGCAGTATTTT
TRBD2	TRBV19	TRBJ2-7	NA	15	CASSLQGTSVNEQYF	TGTGCCAGTAGTCTCCAGGGGACTAGCGTAAACGAGCAGTACTTC
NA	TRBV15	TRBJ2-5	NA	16	CATSQTTAIAQETQYF	TGTGCCACCAGCCAGACTACCGCGATAGCCCAAGAGACCCAGTACTTC
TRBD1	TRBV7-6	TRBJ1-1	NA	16	CASSSEGAIMNTEAFF	TGTGCCAGCAGCTCTGAGGGGGCGATCATGAACACTGAAGCTTTCTTT